These 27 T cell receptor beta chains came from one sample sequenced in a study of T cells after yellow fever vaccination. TCRdb reprocessed the 5' RACE reads with MiXCR, giving one entry per CDR3 protein. The table includes around 100,000 distinct CDR3 sequences, under 9% detected once. The sample here was CD8+ T cells sorted from PBMCs, taken 45 days after the yellow fever booster vaccination. The receptors derive from a man younger than 40 who received the YFV17D yellow fever vaccine.

This clonotype was observed at least ten times. The V gene is TRBV20-1, the J gene TRBJ2-1; possibly TRBD1 for D (5 bases). The CDR3 is 16 residues long. Trimming removed 3 bases from V and 3 bases from J, with 18 bases in between. The germline V gene encodes CDR1 DFQATT and CDR2 SNEGSKA (reference sequence). CDR3 in DNA: TGCAGTGCTAGCGGCCCAGGGAACAGCCTCTACAATGAGCAGTTCTTC. As protein: CSASGPGNSLYNEQFF.

The V and J genes are TRBV27 and TRBJ2-3; D ambiguous. The CDR3 loop spans 14 amino acids. Trimming shortened V by 10 bases and J by 2 bases, and 16 bases separated the two germline ends. Germline V lookup: CDR1 MNHEY, CDR2 SMNVEV (reference sequence). As DNA, the CDR3 is TGTGCCACCCTGGCCGATTCACTCACAGATACGCAGTATTTT. It encodes CATLADSLTDTQYF.

There are a few counts of this clonotype. The chain combines TRBV7-9 with TRBJ2-7; 7 bases are a match to TRBD1. CDR1 and CDR2 (germline): SEHNR, FQNEAQ (reference sequence). The CDR3 length is 14 residues. J gave up 2 bases and V 5 bases, and 6 bases lay outside the gene matches. CDR3 protein: CASSTRDSTYEQYF. CDR3 DNA sequence: TGTGCCAGCAGCACCCGGGACAGTACCTACGAGCAGTACTTC.

This clonotype was seen repeatedly, ten times or more. The rearrangement links TRBV13 to TRBJ2-7; no clear D gene. The CDR3 spans 13 residues. V dropped 5 bases and J dropped 6 bases, with 14 bases sitting between them. Looked up from germline, CDR1 is PRHDT and CDR2 is FYEKMQ (reference sequence). The CDR3, as DNA: TGTGCCAGCAGCCCTCCCGGAGTTCGCGAGCAGTACTTC. As protein: CASSPPGVREQYF.

This clonotype was found many times. This rearrangement joins TRBV7-2 to TRBJ2-1; TRBD2 agrees at 9 bases. With 7 bases clipped from V and 2 bases from J, the junction kept 9 bases outside the gene matches. The germline V gene has CDR1 SGHTA and CDR2 FQGNSA. CDR3 length: 16 residues. CDR3 DNA: TGTGCCAGCACCCAGCCGGGACTAGCCCCCTACAATGAGCAGTTCTTC. Its protein is CASTQPGLAPYNEQFF.

In this sample, this clonotype turned up many times. The CDR3 reads CASSLTRGRETQYF. CDR3 coding DNA: TGTGCCAGCAGCTTAACCCGGGGGCGAGAGACCCAGTACTTC. This chain joins TRBV11-2 and TRBJ2-5, with D possibly called TRBD1 or TRBD2 (6 bases each). This CDR3 has 14 residues. In germline, CDR1 is SGHAT, CDR2 FQNNGV. V lost 2 bases and J lost 4, with 11 bases in between.

This clonotype has at least ten counts. The chain is built from TRBV27 and TRBJ2-1; D gene uncertain. The V end lost 3 bases, the J end lost 0 bases, and 12 bases lay between the germline ends. Per the germline V gene, CDR1 is MNHEY and CDR2 is SMNVEV (reference sequence). This CDR3 has 16 amino acids. In DNA, the CDR3 is TGTGCCAGCAGTTTTCGTTTTGCTGGCTCCTACAATGAGCAGTTCTTC. It yields the protein CASSFRFAGSYNEQFF.

This clonotype was seen at least ten times. The rearrangement joins TRBV29-1 to TRBJ2-1; 9 bases map to TRBD2. CDR3 size: 14 residues. Germline V gives CDR1 SQVTM, CDR2 ANQGSEA. Germline trimming cut 1 base from V and 3 bases from J; bases unmatched to any gene: 1. The CDR3 reads CSVEGTSDYNEQFF. For the CDR3, the DNA is TGCAGCGTTGAAGGGACTAGCGACTACAATGAGCAGTTCTTC.

This clonotype was recorded at least ten times. V gene TRBV28 combines with J gene TRBJ2-3, with 10 nucleotides matching TRBD2. CDR3 length: 15 amino acids. The J segment lost 4 bases and the V segment lost 3 bases, leaving 4 bases of the junction unmatched. The germline CDR1 and CDR2 sequences are MDHEN and SYDVKM. CDR3: CASSFQAGGADTQYF. In DNA, the CDR3 is TGTGCCAGCAGTTTCCAAGCGGGAGGGGCAGATACGCAGTATTTT.

The rearrangement uses TRBV13 and TRBJ2-5; tentatively, D is TRBD1 (5 bases). V lost 6 bases and J lost 1, with 15 bases in between. This CDR3 has 15 residues. Germline V gene lookup returns CDR1 PRHDT and CDR2 FYEKMQ (reference sequence). The CDR3 coding sequence is TGTGCCAGCAGTTTTGAGCAGGGATTCCAAGAGACCCAGTACTTC. This gives the protein CASSFEQGFQETQYF.

Ten or more counts support this clonotype. The genes are TRBV10-2 and TRBJ2-1; D is possibly TRBD2 (6 bases). CDR1 WSHSY and CDR2 SAAADI come from the germline V gene. The CDR3 has 14 amino acids. Between the trimmed V and J ends, which lost 4 bases and 3 bases, there was a span of 10 bases. Here the CDR3 reads CASSVGGNYNEQFF. The CDR3, as DNA: TGCGCCAGCAGTGTCGGCGGGAACTACAATGAGCAGTTCTTC.

This clonotype was seen just once. The chain has TRBV30 and TRBJ2-1; 7 bases align to TRBD2. The germline CDR1 and CDR2 sequences are GTSNPN and SVGIG (reference sequence). Trimming cost V 4 bases and J 4 bases; bases outside gene matches: 10. The CDR3 covers 15 residues. The chain's CDR3 is CAWIVGAGVYNEQFF. CDR3 bases: TGTGCCTGGATTGTAGGGGCGGGAGTTTACAATGAGCAGTTCTTC.

About this clonotype itself: This may arise from a read error, as a much more abundant clone is one base away. This chain joins TRBV5-1 and TRBJ2-1; 7 nucleotides line up with TRBD2. The germline gives CDR1 SGHRS, CDR2 YFSETQ. The CDR3 has 17 residues. CDR3 in amino acids: CASSLDILASSYNERFF. CDR3 coding DNA: TGCGCCAGCAGCTTGGATATACTAGCGAGCTCCTACAATGAGCGGTTCTTC.

This chain joins TRBV7-7 and TRBJ2-2; D remains unclear. Trimming shortened V by 11 bases and J by 7 bases, and 17 bases separated the two germline ends. The germline CDR1 and CDR2 sequences are SSHAT and FNYEAQ (reference sequence). CDR3 size: 13 residues. The CDR3 protein is CAWRDGVLGELFF. Written as DNA, the CDR3 is TGTGCCTGGAGAGATGGGGTTCTCGGGGAGCTGTTTTTT.

Many counts were recorded for this clonotype. V gene TRBV20-1 combines with J gene TRBJ2-2, with 10 bases matching TRBD2. J lost 1 base, V lost 4 bases, and 3 bases had no gene match. The CDR3 totals 15 residues. Germline assignment: CDR1 DFQATT and CDR2 SNEGSKA (reference sequence). The CDR3 protein is CSATWTSGNTGELFF. The CDR3 DNA follows: TGCAGTGCTACATGGACTAGCGGGAACACCGGGGAGCTGTTTTTT.

In its sample, this clonotype was seen many times. The rearrangement uses TRBV5-1 and TRBJ2-1, with D possibly TRBD2 on 5 matching bases. The CDR3 has 11 residues. Trimming took off 4 bases at V and 10 bases at J, with 9 bases between the two ends. Germline CDR1 reads SGHRS; CDR2 reads YFSETQ. The CDR3, as DNA: TGCGCCAGCAGCCCTCCGGGAGAGCAGTTCTTC. This encodes CASSPPGEQFF.

Many counts were recorded for this clonotype. The chain carries TRBV12-3 or TRBV12-4 and TRBJ1-4, with TRBD1 matching 9 bases. This CDR3 has 14 residues. The V segment lost 5 bases and the J segment 8 bases; nucleotides outside the gene matches: 6. Here the CDR3 DNA reads TGTGCCAGCAGTACCTGGACAGGGGACGAAAAACTGTTTTTT. It translates to CASSTWTGDEKLFF.

This clonotype counts as large (0.1 to 1%). The V and J genes are TRBV14 and TRBJ2-7; 7 nucleotides agree with TRBD2. Germline lookup yields CDR1 SGHDN and CDR2 FVKESK. V trimming: 4 bases; J trimming: 0 bases; junction bases outside the gene matches: 3. The CDR3 runs 14 residues. CDR3 bases: TGTGCCAGCAGCCGGGACTACCCCTCCTACGAGCAGTACTTC. Its protein is CASSRDYPSYEQYF.

This clonotype was observed at least ten times. The genes are TRBV2 and TRBJ2-7, with 13 positions matching TRBD2. Looked up from germline, CDR1 is SNHLY and CDR2 is FYNNEI. The junction had 9 bases not matched to a gene; V was cut back by 8 bases and J by 2 bases. The CDR3 is made up of 16 amino acids. The CDR3 nucleotides are TGTGCCAGCCTAGGACTAGCGGGAGAATCCCCCTACGAGCAGTACTTC. Translating it yields CASLGLAGESPYEQYF.

This clonotype was detected only a few times. The chain links TRBV4-3 to TRBJ2-5, with TRBD1 matching over 9 bases. Losses at the gene ends were 0 bases for V and 7 bases for J; bases not matched to a gene: 12. Per the germline V gene, CDR1 is LGHNA and CDR2 is YSLEER. The CDR3 consists of 17 residues. CDR3 DNA: TGCGCCAGCAGCCAAGAATTGGGACAGGGTAATTCGAGGACCCAGTACTTC. This encodes CASSQELGQGNSRTQYF.

In this sample, this clonotype turned up many times. V and J are TRBV6-5 and TRBJ2-1; D might be TRBD2 (6 bases). The CDR3 length is 12 residues. Germline CDR1 reads MNHEY; CDR2 reads SVGAGI. Trimming pared 8 bases from V and 2 bases from J, leaving 7 bases between. The CDR3 loop reads CASAGTYNEQFF. The CDR3 DNA sequence: TGTGCCAGCGCGGGAACCTACAATGAGCAGTTCTTC.

Regarding this clonotype: An end of the junction does not agree with germline; a read error may underlie this. As DNA, the CDR3 is TGTGCCTGCAGCCAAGATTGGGTCTTCGGCCAACTTTACTACGAGCAGTACTTC. Translated, it gives CACSQDWVFGQLYYEQYF. The rearrangement links TRBV3-1 to TRBJ2-7; no definite D call. The CDR3 sequence is 18 residues long. Germline V gives CDR1 LGHDT, CDR2 YNNKEL (reference sequence).

This clonotype has ten or more counts. The chain couples TRBV7-9 to TRBJ2-7; D is unclear. The CDR3 is 15 amino acids. The V gene's germline CDR1 is SEHNR and CDR2 FQNEAQ (reference sequence). V was clipped by 4 bases and J by 1 base, with 14 bases between them. CDR3 DNA sequence: TGTGCCAGCAGCTCCCTTCCCGGAAGTTCCTACGAGCAGTACTTC. As protein: CASSSLPGSSYEQYF. Looking up the rest from reference TRBV7-9 and TRBJ2-7 gives the full variable domain: DTGVSQNPRHKITKRGQNVTFRCDPISEHNRLYWYRQTLGQGPEFLTYFQNEAQLEKSRLLSDRFSAERPKGSFSTLEIQRTEQGDSAMYLCASSSLPGSSYEQYFGPGTRLTVT.

The genes are TRBV27 and TRBJ2-7; D not resolved. The CDR3 totals 15 residues. The ends were cut back, 4 bases at V and 0 bases at J, with 13 bases in the middle. Per the germline V gene, CDR1 is MNHEY and CDR2 is SMNVEV (reference sequence). The CDR3 loop is CASSSSGAGSYEQYF. CDR3 sequence (DNA): TGTGCCAGCAGTTCTTCAGGCGCCGGCTCCTACGAGCAGTACTTC.

This clonotype was seen a few times. V gene TRBV2 combines with J gene TRBJ2-1; 7 positions agree with TRBD2. Trimming cost V 3 bases and J 5 bases; bases outside gene matches: 10. CDR1 is SNHLY and CDR2 is FYNNEI in the germline V gene. The CDR3 length is 16 residues. The CDR3 sequence: CASSDGRLAVNNEQFF. Written as DNA, the CDR3 is TGTGCCAGCAGTGATGGGAGGCTAGCGGTGAACAATGAGCAGTTCTTC.

The rearrangement joins TRBV29-1 to TRBJ1-2, with TRBD1 matching over 8 bases. This CDR3 has 13 amino acids. The V gene's germline CDR1 is SQVTM and CDR2 ANQGSEA. The ends lost 4 bases at V and 8 bases at J; junction bases unmatched: 9. The CDR3 nucleotides are TGCAGCGTTGCGCCCGGGACAGGCGTCGGCTACACCTTC. Translation: CSVAPGTGVGYTF.

This clonotype occurred many times. This chain joins TRBV4-1 and TRBJ2-7; D perhaps matches TRBD1 (6 bases). Germline assignment: CDR1 MGHRA and CDR2 YSYEKL. Trimming pared 1 base from V and 3 bases from J, leaving 7 bases between. The CDR3 runs to 13 residues. CDR3 in amino acids: CASSQGGGYEQYF. CDR3 nucleotide sequence: TGCGCCAGCAGCCAAGGAGGGGGCTACGAGCAGTACTTC.